The 26 T cell receptor beta chains below come from one sample, sequenced in a study of OX40 agonist ivuxolimab in advanced cancers. Sequencing was performed with immunoSEQ multiplex PCR; in TCRdb, only in-frame clones are kept and a portion is missing. The sample gives 55,000 to 65,000 clones, approximately 86% of which show up once; under 0.6% is in the top ten. Sequenced here: CD4+ or CD8+ T cells sorted from blood, sampled in a trial of the OX40 agonist ivuxolimab. These receptor sequences come from an adult with an advanced solid tumor such as melanoma, head and neck, liver or kidney cancer.

The chain is built from TRBV27 and TRBJ2-7; 8 positions match TRBD2. With V trimmed by 4 bases and J by 1 base, 9 bases remained unmatched. Germline CDR1 reads MNHEY; CDR2 reads SMNVEV (reference sequence). The CDR3 runs 16 residues. The CDR3 nucleotides are TGTGCCAGCAGTTCAACGGGGGGGGTTAGGTCCTACGAGCAGTACTTC. Translation: CASSSTGGVRSYEQYF.

This chain joins TRBV11-2 and TRBJ1-1; D remains unclear. This CDR3 spans 16 amino acids. V was shortened by 4 bases and J by 3 bases, with 18 bases between the two germline ends. Germline assignment: CDR1 SGHAT and CDR2 FQNNGV. CDR3 sequence reads: CASSYKIQVGDTEAFF. CDR3 DNA sequence: TGTGCCAGCAGCTACAAAATCCAGGTCGGTGACACTGAAGCTTTCTTT.

The chain uses TRBV5-4 and TRBJ1-2; tentative D call: TRBD1 (6 bases). This CDR3 spans 15 amino acids. Per germline, CDR1 SGHNT and CDR2 YYREEE (reference sequence). V dropped 0 bases and J dropped 4 bases, with 13 bases sitting between them. CDR3: CASSLEGEGAYGYTF. CDR3 nucleotide sequence: TGTGCCAGCAGCTTGGAGGGGGAAGGTGCCTATGGCTACACCTTC. Together with reference TRBV5-4 and TRBJ1-2, the CDR3 gives the full variable domain: ETGVTQSPTHLIKTRGQQVTLRCSSQSGHNTVSWYQQALGQGPQFIFQYYREEENGRGNFPPRFSGLQFPNYSSELNVNALELDDSALYLCASSLEGEGAYGYTFGSGTRLTVV.

This clone was found a few times. The J gene is TRBJ1-2, the V gene TRBV10-1; no firm D call. The CDR3 contains 15 residues. Germline-derived CDR1 and CDR2 are WNHNN and SYGVQD (reference sequence). Between the trimmed V and J ends, which lost 4 bases and 0 bases, there was a span of 12 bases. This CDR3 reads CASSASRHSNYGYTF. CDR3 coding DNA: TGCGCCAGCAGTGCTTCGAGACACTCTAACTATGGCTACACCTTC.

This chain joins TRBV6-1 and TRBJ2-3, with a tentative D call TRBD2 (6 bases). The V end lost 4 bases, the J end lost 0 bases, and 17 bases lay between the germline ends. The CDR3 runs to 17 residues. Germline CDR1 is MNHNS and CDR2 is SASEGT. DNA of the CDR3: TGTGCCAGCAGTGCACCGCTGGGACTCACCAGCACAGATACGCAGTATTTT. Residues: CASSAPLGLTSTDTQYF.

DNA of the CDR3: TGCGCCAGCAGTGACGTGGGAGTGGGTCGCAATGAGCAGTTCTTC. This gives the protein CASSDVGVGRNEQFF. The V gene is TRBV10-2, the J gene TRBJ2-1; D is perhaps TRBD2 (5 bases). V was cut by 3 bases and J by 6 bases, with 15 bases left in between. The CDR3 totals 15 residues. Germline V gives CDR1 WSHSY, CDR2 SAAADI.

As to this clone: One end of the junction is discordant with germline, which a read error may explain. V usage is TRBV5-1 and J usage is TRBJ2-1, with D possibly being TRBD1 (6 bases). The CDR3 extends over 14 amino acids. CDR1 and CDR2 from the germline V gene are SGHRS and YFSETQ. The CDR3, as DNA: TGCGCCAGCAGCTTGGTAGTTGGGGGCTCCGAGCTGTTCTTC. It codes for CASSLVVGGSELFF.

This clone was detected only a few times. The chain has TRBV2 and TRBJ1-4; D possibly corresponds to TRBD1 (6 bases). The V end was cut by 6 bases, the J end by 0 bases, with 11 bases between. Looked up from germline, CDR1 is SNHLY and CDR2 is FYNNEI. The length of the CDR3 is 15 residues. The CDR3 DNA reads TGTGCCAGCAGGACAGGTGATACAACTAATGAAAAACTGTTTTTT. This sequence encodes CASRTGDTTNEKLFF.

In this sample, this clone turned up a few times. The V and J genes are TRBV5-1 and TRBJ1-1, with 8 bases that match TRBD1. The CDR3 contains 18 residues. Germline CDR1 is SGHRS and CDR2 is YFSETQ. J gave up 1 base and V 3 bases, and 14 bases lay outside the gene matches. The CDR3 sequence is CASSSVGTGPLRNTEAFF. For the CDR3, the DNA is TGCGCCAGCAGCTCCGTAGGGACAGGCCCTTTACGGAACACTGAAGCTTTCTTT.

V usage is TRBV11-2 and J usage is TRBJ1-5; the D gene is possibly TRBD1 (6 bases). Trimming removed 2 bases from V and 4 bases from J, with 12 bases in between. This CDR3 has 15 amino acids. CDR1 is SGHAT and CDR2 is FQNNGV in the germline V gene. The CDR3 reads CASSLTGRSNQPQHF. For the CDR3, the DNA is TGTGCCAGCAGCTTAACAGGGAGGTCAAATCAGCCCCAGCATTTT.

The V call is TRBV30, the J call TRBJ2-1; D not certain. CDR1 and CDR2 (germline): GTSNPN, SVGIG (reference sequence). This CDR3 contains 10 residues. Between the trimmed V and J ends, which lost 5 bases and 7 bases, there was a span of 6 bases. CDR3 DNA sequence: TGTGCCTGGGGAGATAATGAGCAGTTCTTC. It codes for CAWGDNEQFF.

This chain links TRBV10-3 with TRBJ2-1; 8 bases agree with TRBD1. This CDR3 is built from 15 residues. Germline CDR1 ENHRY, CDR2 SYGVKD. The V gene end was trimmed by 4 bases and the J gene end by 2 bases; junction bases not matched to a gene: 4. The CDR3 sequence: CAISGLRGPYNEQFF. The CDR3 coding sequence is TGTGCCATCAGTGGCCTCAGGGGGCCCTACAATGAGCAGTTCTTC.

V usage is TRBV4-1 and J usage is TRBJ1-4; D is unresolved. V was trimmed by 0 bases and J by 5 bases, leaving 7 bases between them. CDR1 and CDR2 (germline): MGHRA, YSYEKL. This CDR3 is built from 14 residues. The CDR3 DNA is TGCGCCAGCAGCCAAGACTACGGGAATGAAAAACTGTTTTTT. It specifies CASSQDYGNEKLFF.

The CDR3 DNA is TGTGCCAGCAGCCCTCTAGCGGGTCCCTCCTACGAGCAGTACTTC. This translates into CASSPLAGPSYEQYF. The chain couples TRBV6-4 to TRBJ2-7, with 8 bases fitting TRBD2. Per germline, CDR1 MRHNA and CDR2 SNTAGT. The CDR3 is 15 amino acids. V trimming: 6 bases; J trimming: 0 bases; junction bases outside the gene matches: 7.

The rearrangement joins TRBV5-1 to TRBJ1-1; D gene uncertain. The CDR3 has 13 amino acids. The germline V gene has CDR1 SGHRS and CDR2 YFSETQ. The V end lost 5 bases, the J end lost 1 base, and 9 bases lay between the germline ends. The DNA for the CDR3 is TGCGCCAGCAGTCCCGGAGCGAACACTGAAGCTTTCTTT. It codes for CASSPGANTEAFF.

Comments on this clone: Other DNA sequences from this sample encode an identical CDR3 as well. The CDR3 DNA reads as TGTGCCAGCAGTGAGGGGGGCTATGGCTACACCTTC. Its protein product is CASSEGGYGYTF. This rearrangement joins TRBV6-1 to TRBJ1-2; D may be TRBD1 (5 bases). V was shortened by 3 bases and J by 4 bases, with 6 bases between the two germline ends. The CDR3 is made up of 12 amino acids. Germline-derived CDR1 and CDR2 are MNHNS and SASEGT.

The V call is TRBV11-2, the J call TRBJ2-1, with TRBD1 identical over 9 bases. The V segment lost 3 bases and the J segment 15 bases; nucleotides outside the gene matches: 12. CDR1 and CDR2 (germline): SGHAT, FQNNGV. The CDR3 covers 14 residues. This chain's CDR3 is CASSFQTGTGHPFF. For the CDR3, the DNA is TGTGCCAGCAGCTTTCAGACCGGGACAGGGCATCCGTTCTTC.

The chain recombines TRBV6-1 with TRBJ2-1, with a tentative D call TRBD1 (5 bases). Germline CDR1 and CDR2: MNHNS and SASEGT. The CDR3 spans 14 residues. Trimming shortened V by 5 bases and J by 1 base, and 9 bases separated the two germline ends. Here the CDR3 reads CASSISGSYNEQFF. The CDR3 nucleotides are TGTGCCAGCAGTATTTCAGGGTCCTACAATGAGCAGTTCTTC.

The J gene is TRBJ2-1, the V gene TRBV4-1; 7 bases are shared with TRBD2. The CDR3 covers 14 residues. Germline V CDR1 and CDR2: MGHRA, YSYEKL. The junction had 6 bases not matched to a gene; V was cut back by 4 bases and J by 6 bases. The CDR3 bases are TGCGCCAGCAGCCCTGGACTAGTTTCCAATGAGCAGTTCTTC. Translated, it gives CASSPGLVSNEQFF.

V and J are TRBV10-3 and TRBJ2-3; either TRBD1 or TRBD2 may supply D (6 bases each). The ends were cut back, 10 bases at V and 9 bases at J, with 26 bases in the middle. The CDR3 spans 15 residues. Germline CDR1 reads ENHRY; CDR2 reads SYGVKD. The CDR3, as DNA: TGTGCCACGGAGAAAGTACAGGGAGGTCAAGAGACGCAGTATTTT. Its translation: CATEKVQGGQETQYF.

The rearrangement links TRBV10-3 to TRBJ2-7; 11 positions agree with TRBD1. The junction had 5 bases not matched to a gene; V was cut back by 7 bases and J by 6 bases. This CDR3 spans 13 amino acids. The germline V gene encodes CDR1 ENHRY and CDR2 SYGVKD. The DNA for the CDR3 is TGTGCCATCAACTCGGGACAGGGGGTCGAGCAGTACTTC. This translates into CAINSGQGVEQYF.

J is TRBJ2-7 and V is TRBV6-5; D is perhaps TRBD1 or TRBD2 (5 bases each). CDR3 length equals 14 residues. Germline assignment: CDR1 MNHEY and CDR2 SVGAGI. Between the trimmed V and J ends, which lost 5 bases and 1 base, there was a span of 12 bases. The CDR3, as DNA: TGTGCCAGCAGTCGGGACCGTACTTCCTACGAGCAGTACTTC. Protein product: CASSRDRTSYEQYF.

V is TRBV7-2 and J is TRBJ2-7; D call uncertain. The CDR3 is made up of 14 amino acids. CDR1 and CDR2 from the germline V gene are SGHTA and FQGNSA. Trimming removed 1 base from V and 3 bases from J, with 10 bases in between. CDR3 nucleotides: TGTGCCAGCAGCTTAGAGGCAGGCGGCTACGAGCAGTACTTC. It yields the protein CASSLEAGGYEQYF.

This chain links TRBV5-1 with TRBJ2-2; 9 bases agree with TRBD2. The ends lost 0 bases at V and 1 base at J; junction bases unmatched: 1. Germline loops: CDR1 SGHRS, CDR2 YFSETQ. This CDR3 spans 16 amino acids. The CDR3 DNA sequence: TGCGCCAGCAGCTTGGGTAGCGGGAGGAACACCGGGGAGCTGTTTTTT. Its protein product is CASSLGSGRNTGELFF. The entire variable domain, with the rest obtained from reference TRBV5-1 and TRBJ2-2, is as follows: KAGVTQTPRYLIKTRGQQVTLSCSPISGHRSVSWYQQTPGQGLQFLFEYFSETQRNKGNFPGRFSGRQFSNSRSEMNVSTLELGDSALYLCASSLGSGRNTGELFFGEGSRLTVL.

V gene TRBV11-2 combines with J gene TRBJ1-4, with no clear D. Germline CDR1 reads SGHAT; CDR2 reads FQNNGV. V was pared by 6 bases and J by 7 bases, with 15 bases between. This CDR3 is built from 14 residues. The CDR3, as DNA: TGTGCCAGCAGTCGTGACATTGTTACTGAAAAACTGTTTTTT. Encoded protein: CASSRDIVTEKLFF.

The V and J genes are TRBV6-1 and TRBJ2-5; a weak D match, TRBD1 (6 bases). This CDR3 has 14 amino acids. V was pared by 1 base and J by 3 bases, with 9 bases between. The V gene's germline CDR1 is MNHNS and CDR2 SASEGT. The CDR3 protein is CASSEGTAKETQYF. CDR3 sequence (DNA): TGTGCCAGCAGTGAAGGGACAGCCAAAGAGACCCAGTACTTC.